A single sample is the source of the 24 T cell receptor beta chains below, sequenced in a study of blood T cell repertoires in COVID-19 (dated by TCRdb to between 2020 and 2021). Library method: the immunoSEQ multiplex PCR assay. TCRdb took this table from immuneACCESS and kept in-frame rearrangements with V and J called. Such tables lack part of the clones; where checked against another copy, unresolved V genes explain under half of the gap, and the rest is unexplained. Within this sample are 200,000 to 250,000 clones, with roughly 85% of them counted one time only. The ten largest clones represent under 2.5% of the sample. Sequencing was performed on peripheral blood. Receptors originate from a woman aged 70-85 years with COVID-19, enrolled during active disease.

The chain joins TRBV24-1 to TRBJ2-3; D unclear. V lost 0 bases and J 7 bases, leaving 4 bases between the germline ends. CDR3 size: 12 residues. Germline V lookup: CDR1 KGHDR, CDR2 SFDVKD. The CDR3 sequence: CATSDLQYTQYF. As DNA, the CDR3 is TGTGCCACCAGTGATTTGCAATATACGCAGTATTTT.

This clone was recorded a few times. J is TRBJ2-2 and V is TRBV5-1; maybe TRBD2 (5 bases). There are 17 residues in the CDR3. Trimming took 3 bases from V and 3 from J, leaving 18 bases between them. The germline V gene encodes CDR1 SGHRS and CDR2 YFSETQ. CDR3 DNA sequence: TGCGCCAGCAGCTCCCTAGCAGGCCTGGGGTACACCGGGGAGCTGTTTTTT. Translating it yields CASSSLAGLGYTGELFF.

This clone appeared a few times. The rearrangement uses TRBV6-1 and TRBJ2-2; 7 bases match TRBD2. The CDR3 loop spans 16 amino acids. Losses at the gene ends were 3 bases for V and 2 bases for J; bases not matched to a gene: 6. Per the germline V gene, CDR1 is MNHNS and CDR2 is SASEGT. CDR3 region: CASSELGRANTGELFF. DNA for the CDR3: TGTGCCAGCAGTGAGCTGGGGAGGGCTAACACCGGGGAGCTGTTTTTT.

The sample holds one count of this clone. The chain uses TRBV9 and TRBJ2-7; D call uncertain. CDR1 is SGDLS, CDR2 YYNGEE, per germline. The CDR3 spans 14 residues. V gave up 4 bases and J gave up 0 bases, with 11 bases separating them. The CDR3 sequence: CASSPRPSSYEQYF. The CDR3 bases are TGTGCCAGCAGCCCCAGGCCGAGCTCCTACGAGCAGTACTTC.

This clone appeared a few times. The same CDR3 is also encoded by other DNA sequences in this sample. This chain joins TRBV11-3 and TRBJ1-1; D is undetermined. Trimming shortened V by 0 bases and J by 3 bases, and 8 bases separated the two germline ends. This CDR3 has 14 amino acids. Germline CDR1 reads SGHNT; CDR2 reads YENEEA. The CDR3 sequence: CASSLDGGDTEAFF. Here the CDR3 DNA reads TGTGCCAGCAGCTTAGATGGCGGGGACACTGAAGCTTTCTTT.

V and J are TRBV18 and TRBJ1-2; TRBD1 agrees at 7 bases. The trim removed 6 bases at V and 0 bases at J, leaving 10 bases unmatched. Germline V lookup: CDR1 KGHSH, CDR2 LQKENI. The CDR3 is made up of 16 amino acids. The CDR3 region is CASSPPDRAANYGYTF. The CDR3 coding sequence is TGTGCCAGCTCGCCTCCAGACAGGGCTGCTAACTATGGCTACACCTTC.

The chain has TRBV12-5 and TRBJ2-2; weak D call: TRBD2 (5 bases). V shed 0 bases and J shed 5 bases, with 19 bases lying between them. The CDR3 has 18 residues. The V gene's germline CDR1 is LGHNT and CDR2 FRNRAP. The CDR3 reads CASGLVLRGLVGTGELFF. In DNA form, the CDR3 reads TGTGCTAGTGGTTTGGTACTACGGGGTCTCGTAGGGACCGGGGAGCTGTTTTTT.

The chain joins TRBV14 to TRBJ2-3; 7 nucleotides line up with TRBD1. J gave up 7 bases and V 6 bases, and 4 bases lay outside the gene matches. From germline, CDR1 is SGHDN and CDR2 FVKESK. This CDR3 region has 12 residues. The CDR3 DNA reads as TGTGCCAGCAGTCTCAGGGGGAATACGCAGTATTTT. Its protein product is CASSLRGNTQYF.

This clone was seen more than once but under ten times. The chain is built from TRBV5-1 and TRBJ2-2; no clear D gene. The ends were cut back, 2 bases at V and 2 bases at J, with 10 bases in the middle. Germline V gene data show CDR1 as SGHRS and CDR2 as YFSETQ. The CDR3 consists of 15 residues. The CDR3 DNA reads TGCGCCAGCAGCTTAATTCCCAGTAACACCGGGGAGCTGTTTTTT. This codes for CASSLIPSNTGELFF.

The chain has TRBV7-2 and TRBJ2-2; no definite D call. The germline V gene has CDR1 SGHTA and CDR2 FQGNSA. Trimming shortened V by 1 base and J by 3 bases, and 9 bases separated the two germline ends. The CDR3 runs to 15 residues. The CDR3 is CASSLELTYTGELFF. CDR3 bases: TGTGCCAGCAGCTTAGAACTGACTTACACCGGGGAGCTGTTTTTT.

The sample holds one count of this clone. The chain couples TRBV6-5 to TRBJ1-1; a weak D match, TRBD1 (5 bases). This CDR3 has 13 amino acids. The germline V gene has CDR1 MNHEY and CDR2 SVGAGI. Trimming left V 6 bases short and J 4 bases short, with 12 bases between. Written as DNA, the CDR3 is TGTGCCAGCAGGGCCCCAGGGTCCACTGAAGCTTTCTTT. This gives the protein CASRAPGSTEAFF.

The chain links TRBV10-3 to TRBJ2-3; 13 bases are a match to TRBD2. The CDR3 consists of 16 residues. Germline assignment: CDR1 ENHRY and CDR2 SYGVKD. V was clipped by 6 bases and J by 4 bases; unmatched bases: 7. The CDR3 bases are TGTGCCATCAGCCCAGGGACTAGCGGGATCGCAGATACGCAGTATTTT. Protein: CAISPGTSGIADTQYF.

CDR3 DNA: TGTGCCAGCAGTCTCGGGAGTGGGAACACCGGGGAGCTGTTTTTT. Its translation: CASSLGSGNTGELFF. The chain carries TRBV2 and TRBJ2-2; possibly TRBD2 for D (6 bases). This CDR3 contains 15 residues. The germline CDR1 and CDR2 sequences are SNHLY and FYNNEI. V was clipped by 5 bases and J by 1 base, with 11 bases between them.

The chain is built from TRBV5-5 and TRBJ1-1; no clear D. The V gene lost 5 bases and the J gene lost 1 base, with 12 bases spanning the gap. Germline CDR1 SGHKS, CDR2 YYEKEE (reference sequence). CDR3 size: 14 residues. CDR3 coding DNA: TGTGCCAGCAGTATGACGGGTCAGAACACTGAAGCTTTCTTT. Translated: CASSMTGQNTEAFF.

V is TRBV25-1 and J is TRBJ2-3; maybe TRBD1 (5 bases). The CDR3 spans 13 residues. CDR1 MGHDK and CDR2 SYGVNS come from the germline V gene. Trimming pared 5 bases from V and 1 base from J, leaving 7 bases between. The CDR3 region is CASSSQGTDTQYF. CDR3 sequence (DNA): TGTGCCAGCAGTTCACAGGGCACAGATACGCAGTATTTT.

V and J are TRBV9 and TRBJ1-1, with D unresolved. The CDR3 loop spans 15 amino acids. Germline V gene data show CDR1 as SGDLS and CDR2 as YYNGEE. V dropped 0 bases and J dropped 2 bases, with 11 bases sitting between them. The CDR3 sequence is CASSVDPGTNTEAFF. For the CDR3, the DNA is TGTGCCAGCAGCGTAGATCCGGGAACTAACACTGAAGCTTTCTTT.

The chain recombines TRBV11-2 with TRBJ2-3, with TRBD2 as a possible D gene (6 bases). The CDR3 consists of 16 residues. Germline CDR1 reads SGHAT; CDR2 reads FQNNGV. V dropped 3 bases and J dropped 6 bases, with 19 bases sitting between them. For the CDR3, the DNA is TGTGCCAGCAGCTTCTGGACTTCAGCTGGGAGGGATACGCAGTATTTT. It specifies CASSFWTSAGRDTQYF. The full variable domain, in which reference TRBV11-2 and TRBJ2-3 provide the parts outside the CDR3, is EAGVAQSPRYKIIEKRQSVAFWCNPISGHATLYWYQQILGQGPKLLIQFQNNGVVDDSQLPKDRFSAERLKGVDSTLKIQPAKLEDSAVYLCASSFWTSAGRDTQYFGPGTRLTVL.

The chain combines TRBV6-2 or TRBV6-3 with TRBJ1-4, with 9 nucleotides matching TRBD1. Germline lookup yields CDR1 MNHEY and CDR2 SVGEGT. The trim removed 6 bases at V and 5 bases at J, leaving 7 bases unmatched. This CDR3 is built from 15 residues. The CDR3 protein is CASSPGQGWNEKLFF. CDR3 nucleotide sequence: TGTGCCAGCAGCCCCGGACAGGGGTGGAATGAAAAACTGTTTTTT.

The V gene is TRBV5-6, the J gene TRBJ1-5; D perhaps matches TRBD1 (5 bases). Looked up from germline, CDR1 is SGHDT and CDR2 is YYEEEE. V lost 2 bases to trimming and J lost 2 bases, with 11 bases between them. The CDR3 runs to 15 residues. CDR3 residues: CASSLGKGGNQPQHF. For the CDR3, the DNA is TGTGCCAGCAGCTTAGGAAAAGGGGGCAATCAGCCCCAGCATTTT. Looking up the rest from reference TRBV5-6 and TRBJ1-5 gives the full variable domain: DAGVTQSPTHLIKTRGQQVTLRCSPKSGHDTVSWYQQALGQGPQFIFQYYEEEERQRGNFPDRFSGHQFPNYSSELNVNALLLGDSALYLCASSLGKGGNQPQHFGDGTRLSIL.

This clone was counted between two and nine times. It is unclear where the CDR3 begins or ends on the DNA, so no DNA is shown, and the CDR3 is as TCRdb lists it. The chain recombines TRBV21-1 with TRBJ1-1. TRBV21-1 is recorded as a pseudogene. From its first to its last residue, the CDR3 has 17 amino acids. CDR3 in amino acids: CASSRKMFGRGNTEAFF.

The rearrangement joins TRBV5-1 to TRBJ1-2, with TRBD1 matching 9 bases. The ends lost 5 bases at V and 1 base at J; junction bases unmatched: 9. Germline-derived CDR1 and CDR2 are SGHRS and YFSETQ. CDR3 size: 16 residues. For the CDR3, the DNA is TGCGCCAGCAGTCCACACCGGACAGGGGTTAACTATGGCTACACCTTC. Its translation is CASSPHRTGVNYGYTF.

The CDR3 protein is CASSESGTGKSPLHF. In nucleotides, the CDR3 is TGTGCCAGCAGTGAATCCGGGACAGGGAAATCACCCCTCCACTTT. J is TRBJ1-6 and V is TRBV25-1, with TRBD1 identical over 9 bases. The J segment lost 10 bases and the V segment lost 1 base, leaving 5 bases of the junction unmatched. The germline V gene encodes CDR1 MGHDK and CDR2 SYGVNS. This CDR3 comprises 15 residues. Based on the CDR3 plus reference TRBV25-1 and TRBJ1-6, the full variable domain is EADIYQTPRYLVIGTGKKITLECSQTMGHDKMYWYQQDPGMELHLIHYSYGVNSTEKGDLSSESTVSRIRTEHFPLTLESARPSHTSQYLCASSESGTGKSPLHFGNGTRLTVT.

This rearrangement joins TRBV19 to TRBJ2-2, with a possible D match to TRBD1 (5 bases). Trimming removed 10 bases at V and 1 base at J, with 10 bases between. CDR1 LNHDA and CDR2 SQIVND come from the germline V gene (reference sequence). The CDR3 spans 13 residues. The CDR3 sequence: CATLDRNTGELFF. The CDR3 bases are TGTGCCACCCTCGACAGGAACACCGGGGAGCTGTTTTTT.

J is TRBJ1-5 and V is TRBV7-8, with D uncertain. Trimming cost V 0 bases and J 6 bases, with 15 bases left between them. The CDR3 is made up of 16 amino acids. Germline CDR1 is SGHVS and CDR2 is FQNEAQ. CDR3 amino acids: CASSLAIGREGQPQHF. CDR3 bases: TGTGCCAGCAGCTTAGCGATAGGCCGGGAGGGTCAGCCCCAGCATTTT.